The present T cell receptor beta chain was sequenced within a study of blood T cell repertoires in COVID-19. V shed 3 bases, J shed 8 bases, and the junction held 1 base outside the gene matches. The V gene's germline CDR1 is SGDLS and CDR2 YYNGEE. The CDR3 covers 13 residues. Profiling relied on immunoSEQ multiplex PCR, and the TCRdb table lists in-frame clones only, not all of them. The sample lists a few hundred thousand clones, 85% to 90% occurring once. The sequence came from a man between 35 and 55 years old who had recovered from COVID-19. The sequenced material came from PBMCs or T cells enriched from blood (not recorded which). The chain employs TRBV9 and TRBJ1-5; 11 bases are shared with TRBD1. This chain's CDR3 is CASSGDRGEPQHF. The CDR3 bases are TGTGCCAGCAGCGGGGACAGGGGGGAGCCCCAGCATTTT.